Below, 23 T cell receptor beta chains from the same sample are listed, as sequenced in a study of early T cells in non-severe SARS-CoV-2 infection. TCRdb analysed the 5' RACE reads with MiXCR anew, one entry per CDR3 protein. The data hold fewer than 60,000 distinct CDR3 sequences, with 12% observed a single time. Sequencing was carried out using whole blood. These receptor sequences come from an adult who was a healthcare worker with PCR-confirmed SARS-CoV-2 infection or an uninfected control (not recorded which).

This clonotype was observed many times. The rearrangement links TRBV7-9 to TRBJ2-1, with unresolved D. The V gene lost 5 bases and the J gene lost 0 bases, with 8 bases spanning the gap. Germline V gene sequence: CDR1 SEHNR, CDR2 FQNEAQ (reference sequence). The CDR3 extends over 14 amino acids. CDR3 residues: CASSARTSYNEQFF. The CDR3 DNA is TGTGCCAGCAGCGCTCGGACCTCCTACAATGAGCAGTTCTTC.

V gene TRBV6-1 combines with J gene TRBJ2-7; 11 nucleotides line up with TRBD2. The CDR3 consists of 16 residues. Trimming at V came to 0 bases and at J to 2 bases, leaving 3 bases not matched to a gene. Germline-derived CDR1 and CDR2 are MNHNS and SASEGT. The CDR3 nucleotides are TGTGCCAGCAGTGAAGCGGCACTAGCGGGAGCCTACGAGCAGTACTTC. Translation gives CASSEAALAGAYEQYF.

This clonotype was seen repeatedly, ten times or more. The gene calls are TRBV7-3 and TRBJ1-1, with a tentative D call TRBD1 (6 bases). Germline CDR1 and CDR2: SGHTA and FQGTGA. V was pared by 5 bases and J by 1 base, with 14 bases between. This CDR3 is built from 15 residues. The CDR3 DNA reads TGTGCCAGCAGCCCCAGTGGACAGAAGAACACTGAAGCTTTCTTT. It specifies CASSPSGQKNTEAFF.

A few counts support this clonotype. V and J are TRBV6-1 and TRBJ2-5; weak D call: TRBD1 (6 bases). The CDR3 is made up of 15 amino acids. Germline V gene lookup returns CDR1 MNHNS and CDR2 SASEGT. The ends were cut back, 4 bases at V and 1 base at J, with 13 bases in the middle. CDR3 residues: CASSVLQGPQETQYF. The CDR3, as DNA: TGTGCCAGCAGTGTACTACAGGGTCCCCAAGAGACCCAGTACTTC.

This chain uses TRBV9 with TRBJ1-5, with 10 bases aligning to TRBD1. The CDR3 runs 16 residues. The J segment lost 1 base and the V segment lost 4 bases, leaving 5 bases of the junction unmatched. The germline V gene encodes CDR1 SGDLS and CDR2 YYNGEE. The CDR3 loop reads CASSPAGQGSNQPQHF. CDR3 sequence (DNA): TGTGCCAGCAGCCCAGCGGGACAGGGGAGCAATCAGCCCCAGCATTTT.

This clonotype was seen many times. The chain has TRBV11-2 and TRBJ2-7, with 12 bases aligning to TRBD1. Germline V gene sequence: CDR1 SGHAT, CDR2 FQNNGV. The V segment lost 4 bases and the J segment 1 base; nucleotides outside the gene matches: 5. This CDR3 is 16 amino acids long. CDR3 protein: CASSSGTGGMSYEQYF. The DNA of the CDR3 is TGTGCCAGCAGCTCCGGGACAGGGGGCATGTCCTACGAGCAGTACTTC.

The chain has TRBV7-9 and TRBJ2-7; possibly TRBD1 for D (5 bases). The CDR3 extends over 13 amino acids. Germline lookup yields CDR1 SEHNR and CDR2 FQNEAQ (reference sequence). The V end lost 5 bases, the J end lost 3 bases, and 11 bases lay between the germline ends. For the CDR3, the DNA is TGTGCCAGCAGCCTCAGACAGAGCTACGAGCAGTACTTC. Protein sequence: CASSLRQSYEQYF.

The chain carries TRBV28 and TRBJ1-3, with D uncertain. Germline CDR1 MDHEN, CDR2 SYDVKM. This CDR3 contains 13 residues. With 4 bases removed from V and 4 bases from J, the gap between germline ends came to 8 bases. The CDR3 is CASSYAGGNTIYF. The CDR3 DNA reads TGTGCCAGCAGTTACGCTGGGGGAAACACCATATATTTT.

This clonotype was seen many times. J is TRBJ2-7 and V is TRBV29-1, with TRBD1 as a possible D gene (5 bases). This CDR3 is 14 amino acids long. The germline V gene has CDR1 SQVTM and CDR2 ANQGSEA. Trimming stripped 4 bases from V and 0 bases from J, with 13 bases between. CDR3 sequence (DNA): TGCAGCGTTGGAATTCGACAGAGCTCCTACGAGCAGTACTTC. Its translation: CSVGIRQSSYEQYF.

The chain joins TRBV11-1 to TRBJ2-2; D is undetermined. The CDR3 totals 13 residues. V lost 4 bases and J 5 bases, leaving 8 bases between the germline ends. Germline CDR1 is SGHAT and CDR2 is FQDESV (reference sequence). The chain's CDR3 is CASSYSLTGELFF. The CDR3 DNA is TGTGCCAGCAGCTACTCTTTGACCGGGGAGCTGTTTTTT.

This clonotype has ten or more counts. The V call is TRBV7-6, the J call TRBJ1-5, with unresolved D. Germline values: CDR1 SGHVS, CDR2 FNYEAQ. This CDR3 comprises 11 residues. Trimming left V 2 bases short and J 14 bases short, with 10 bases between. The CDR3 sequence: CASSLRSKEHF. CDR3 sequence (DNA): TGTGCCAGCAGCTTAAGGTCCAAGGAGCATTTT.

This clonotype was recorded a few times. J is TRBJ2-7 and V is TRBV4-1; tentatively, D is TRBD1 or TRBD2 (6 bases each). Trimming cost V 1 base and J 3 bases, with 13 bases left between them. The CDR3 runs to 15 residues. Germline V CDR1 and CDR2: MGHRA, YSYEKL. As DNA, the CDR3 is TGCGCCAGCAGCCAAGTGGACGGGGGCCGCTACGAGCAGTACTTC. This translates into CASSQVDGGRYEQYF.

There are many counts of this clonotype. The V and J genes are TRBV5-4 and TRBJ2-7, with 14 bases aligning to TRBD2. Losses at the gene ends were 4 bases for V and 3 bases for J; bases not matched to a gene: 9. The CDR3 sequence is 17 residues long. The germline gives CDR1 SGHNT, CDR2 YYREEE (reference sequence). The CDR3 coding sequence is TGTGCCAGCAGCCACGGACTAGCGGGAGGTTCCATCTACGAGCAGTACTTC. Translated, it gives CASSHGLAGGSIYEQYF.

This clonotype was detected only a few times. The CDR3 here is CASSFRQGLGQYF. CDR3 nucleotides: TGCGCCAGCAGCTTTCGACAGGGTCTGGGGCAGTACTTC. The chain joins TRBV5-1 to TRBJ2-7, with TRBD1 matching 7 bases. Trimming took 2 bases from V and 9 from J; bases not matched to a gene: 8. Germline-derived CDR1 and CDR2 are SGHRS and YFSETQ. The CDR3 is made up of 13 amino acids.

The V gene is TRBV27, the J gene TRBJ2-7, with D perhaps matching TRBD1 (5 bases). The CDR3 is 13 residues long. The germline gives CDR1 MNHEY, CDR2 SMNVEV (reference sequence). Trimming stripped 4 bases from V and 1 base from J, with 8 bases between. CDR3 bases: TGTGCCAGCAGTTACAGGAGTTCCTACGAGCAGTACTTC. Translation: CASSYRSSYEQYF.

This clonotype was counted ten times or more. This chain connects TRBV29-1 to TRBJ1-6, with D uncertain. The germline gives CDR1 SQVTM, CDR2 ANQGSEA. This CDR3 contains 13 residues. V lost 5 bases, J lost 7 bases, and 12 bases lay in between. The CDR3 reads CSVQDARNSPLHF. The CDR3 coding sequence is TGCAGCGTTCAGGACGCGAGGAATTCACCCCTCCACTTT. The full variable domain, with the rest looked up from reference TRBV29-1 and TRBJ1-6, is SAVISQKPSRDICQRGTSLTIQCQVDSQVTMMFWYRQQPGQSLTLIATANQGSEATYESGFVIDKFPISRPNLTFSTLTVSNMSPEDSSIYLCSVQDARNSPLHFGNGTRLTVT.

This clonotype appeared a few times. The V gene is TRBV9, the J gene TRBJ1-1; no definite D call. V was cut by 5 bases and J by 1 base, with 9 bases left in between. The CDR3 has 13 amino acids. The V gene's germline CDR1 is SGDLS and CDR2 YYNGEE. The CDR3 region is CASREAGNTEAFF. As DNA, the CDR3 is TGTGCCAGCAGGGAGGCGGGGAACACTGAAGCTTTCTTT.

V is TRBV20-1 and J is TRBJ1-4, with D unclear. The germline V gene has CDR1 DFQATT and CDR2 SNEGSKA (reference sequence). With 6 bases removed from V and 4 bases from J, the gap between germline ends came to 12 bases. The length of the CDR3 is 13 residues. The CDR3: CSAGATVNEKLFF. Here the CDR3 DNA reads TGCAGTGCGGGAGCGACGGTTAATGAAAAACTGTTTTTT.

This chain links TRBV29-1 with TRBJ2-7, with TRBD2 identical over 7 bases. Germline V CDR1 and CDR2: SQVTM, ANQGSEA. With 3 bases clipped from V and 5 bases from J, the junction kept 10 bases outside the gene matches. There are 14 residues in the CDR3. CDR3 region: CSVDFSGAGDEQYF. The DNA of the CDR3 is TGCAGCGTTGATTTTTCCGGCGCGGGGGACGAGCAGTACTTC.

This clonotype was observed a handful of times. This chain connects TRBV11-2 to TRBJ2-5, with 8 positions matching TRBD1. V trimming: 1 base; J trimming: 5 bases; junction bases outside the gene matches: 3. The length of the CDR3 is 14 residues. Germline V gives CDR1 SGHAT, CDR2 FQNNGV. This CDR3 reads CASSLGTGIETQYF. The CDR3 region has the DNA TGTGCCAGCAGCTTAGGGACAGGGATCGAGACCCAGTACTTC.

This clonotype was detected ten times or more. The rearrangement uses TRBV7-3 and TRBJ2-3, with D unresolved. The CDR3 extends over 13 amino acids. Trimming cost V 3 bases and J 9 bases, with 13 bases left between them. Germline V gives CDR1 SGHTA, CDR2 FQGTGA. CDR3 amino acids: CASSFDGERTQYF. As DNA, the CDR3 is TGTGCCAGCAGCTTCGACGGAGAAAGGACGCAGTATTTT.

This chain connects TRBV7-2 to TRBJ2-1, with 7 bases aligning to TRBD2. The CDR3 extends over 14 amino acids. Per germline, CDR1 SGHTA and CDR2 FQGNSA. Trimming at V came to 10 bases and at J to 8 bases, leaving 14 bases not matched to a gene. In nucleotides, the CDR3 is TGTGCCACCTCACCGGGACTACCCCCGGATGAGCAGTTCTTC. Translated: CATSPGLPPDEQFF. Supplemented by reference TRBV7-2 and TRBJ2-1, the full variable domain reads GAGVSQSPSNKVTEKGKDVELRCDPISGHTALYWYRQSLGQGLEFLIYFQGNSAPDKSGLPSDRFSAERTGGSVSTLTIQRTQQEDSAVYLCATSPGLPPDEQFFGPGTRLTVL.

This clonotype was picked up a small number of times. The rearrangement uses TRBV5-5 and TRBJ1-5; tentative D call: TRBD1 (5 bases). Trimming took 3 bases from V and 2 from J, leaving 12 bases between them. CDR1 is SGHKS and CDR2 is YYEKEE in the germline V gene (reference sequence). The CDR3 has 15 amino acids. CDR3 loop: CASSSFQQGNQPQHF. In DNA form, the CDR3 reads TGTGCCAGCAGCTCGTTCCAACAGGGCAATCAGCCCCAGCATTTT.